The 26 T cell receptor beta chains below come from one sample, sequenced in a study of T cell responses to AZD1222 COVID-19 vaccine. The repertoire was sequenced with immunoSEQ multiplex PCR; TCRdb's copy has only in-frame clones and lacks some. The repertoire holds some 120,000 clones, 88% seen once, with roughly a sixth in the top ten. This sample comprised peripheral blood, obtained on day 0 of MenACWY control vaccination. The receptors were gathered from an adult in good health.

This chain links TRBV24-1 with TRBJ2-7; D is uncertain. Trimming removed 8 bases from V and 6 bases from J, with 13 bases in between. Germline CDR1 and CDR2: KGHDR and SFDVKD. The CDR3 consists of 12 residues. CDR3 loop: CATKVPAAEQYF. CDR3 nucleotide sequence: TGTGCCACCAAGGTCCCCGCGGCCGAGCAGTACTTC.

The chain joins TRBV27 to TRBJ2-1, with 11 bases fitting TRBD2. Germline V gives CDR1 MNHEY, CDR2 SMNVEV (reference sequence). Losses at the gene ends were 9 bases for V and 3 bases for J; bases not matched to a gene: 16. The CDR3 extends over 18 amino acids. This CDR3 reads CASFTGTSGVVGYNEQFF. CDR3 DNA sequence: TGTGCCAGTTTCACCGGGACTAGCGGAGTGGTGGGCTACAATGAGCAGTTCTTC.

The J gene is TRBJ1-2, the V gene TRBV14; the D gene is possibly TRBD1 (6 bases). Trimming removed 4 bases at V and 7 bases at J, with 16 bases between. In germline, CDR1 is SGHDN, CDR2 FVKESK. CDR3 length equals 14 residues. In DNA form, the CDR3 reads TGTGCCAGCAGCCTACGCCCCAGGGGAAGTGGCTACACCTTC. This encodes CASSLRPRGSGYTF.

A few counts support this clone. The chain joins TRBV7-3 to TRBJ2-7; no definite D call. The germline CDR1 and CDR2 sequences are SGHTA and FQGTGA. V was trimmed by 5 bases and J by 5 bases, leaving 16 bases between them. The length of the CDR3 is 14 residues. CDR3 DNA sequence: TGTGCCAGCAGCCTCAACGGCCGAGAAGACGAGCAGTACTTC. Its protein is CASSLNGREDEQYF.

The rearrangement uses TRBV3-1 (or the pseudogene TRBV3-2) and TRBJ2-7, with TRBD1 matching 8 bases. The CDR3 length is 14 residues. Germline V lookup: CDR1 LGHDT, CDR2 YNNKEL (reference sequence). J was trimmed by 3 bases and V by 4 bases; bases with no gene match: 5. In nucleotides, the CDR3 is TGTGCCAGCAGCCCTGGACAGGGAAACTACGAGCAGTACTTC. It is translated as CASSPGQGNYEQYF.

CDR3 coding DNA: TGCGCCAGCAGCTTTAGGACAGGGGGCGGAGAGACCCAGTACTTC. It is translated as CASSFRTGGGETQYF. The chain carries TRBV5-1 and TRBJ2-5; 11 bases map to TRBD1. The CDR3 consists of 15 residues. Trimming at V came to 2 bases and at J to 4 bases, leaving 4 bases not matched to a gene. Germline V gene sequence: CDR1 SGHRS, CDR2 YFSETQ.

The CDR3 here is CASSEPTRAGQQPQHF. In nucleotides, the CDR3 is TGTGCCAGCAGTGAACCGACCCGGGCGGGCCAACAGCCCCAGCATTTT. The gene calls are TRBV6-1 and TRBJ1-5; D gene unclear. The germline V gene has CDR1 MNHNS and CDR2 SASEGT. V gave up 2 bases and J gave up 7 bases, with 18 bases separating them. This CDR3 has 16 amino acids.

This rearrangement joins TRBV19 to TRBJ1-5; TRBD1 matches at 7 bases. The trim removed 0 bases at V and 1 base at J, leaving 9 bases unmatched. Per germline, CDR1 LNHDA and CDR2 SQIVND (reference sequence). CDR3 size: 18 residues. In DNA, the CDR3 is TGTGCCAGTAGTATAGATCATGGCAGGGGGTACAGCAATCAGCCCCAGCATTTT. Protein product: CASSIDHGRGYSNQPQHF.

V is TRBV30 and J is TRBJ1-5, with D possibly being TRBD1 (5 bases). The V gene lost 3 bases and the J gene lost 0 bases, with 12 bases spanning the gap. Germline V gene sequence: CDR1 GTSNPN, CDR2 SVGIG (reference sequence). The CDR3 spans 15 residues. In DNA, the CDR3 is TGTGCCTGGAGAGGATCGGGGCCTAGCAATCAGCCCCAGCATTTT. It encodes CAWRGSGPSNQPQHF.

The V call is TRBV30, the J call TRBJ2-2; D unclear. Germline V gene sequence: CDR1 GTSNPN, CDR2 SVGIG (reference sequence). The CDR3 totals 11 residues. V lost 2 bases and J lost 8, with 6 bases in between. The CDR3 region is CAWSPGGELFF. CDR3 DNA: TGTGCCTGGAGTCCTGGTGGGGAGCTGTTTTTT. Full variable domain (missing parts from reference TRBV30 and TRBJ2-2): SQTIHQWPATLVQPVGSPLSLECTVEGTSNPNLYWYRQAAGRGLQLLFYSVGIGQISSEVPQNLSASRPQDRQFILSSKKLLLSDSGFYLCAWSPGGELFFGEGSRLTVL.

This clone appeared a few times. The chain links TRBV18 to TRBJ2-1, with D possibly being TRBD2 (7 bases). Trimming took 4 bases from V and 7 from J, leaving 17 bases between them. The CDR3 totals 15 residues. Germline-derived CDR1 and CDR2 are KGHSH and LQKENI. The CDR3 nucleotides are TGTGCCAGCTCACAATTGAAACAGGGAGGGAATGAGCAGTTCTTC. Amino acids: CASSQLKQGGNEQFF. The full variable domain, its missing parts supplied by reference TRBV18 and TRBJ2-1, is NAGVMQNPRHLVRRRGQEARLRCSPMKGHSHVYWYRQLPEEGLKFMVYLQKENIIDESGMPKERFSAEFPKEGPSILRIQQVVRGDSAAYFCASSQLKQGGNEQFFGPGTRLTVL.

V gene TRBV9 combines with J gene TRBJ2-7; weak D call: TRBD2 (6 bases). The CDR3 totals 14 residues. The V gene's germline CDR1 is SGDLS and CDR2 YYNGEE. Trimming removed 0 bases from V and 3 bases from J, with 10 bases in between. CDR3 DNA sequence: TGTGCCAGCAGCGTAGGACTAGAGGGCTACGAGCAGTACTTC. It yields the protein CASSVGLEGYEQYF.

The V and J genes are TRBV19 and TRBJ1-1, with a possible D match to TRBD1 (5 bases). The CDR3 is made up of 15 amino acids. Trimming shortened V by 7 bases and J by 2 bases, and 17 bases separated the two germline ends. In germline, CDR1 is LNHDA, CDR2 SQIVND (reference sequence). In DNA form, the CDR3 reads TGTGCCAGTACTTCCGGGGGACGGGGAAACACTGAAGCTTTCTTT. Translation gives CASTSGGRGNTEAFF.

This clone was counted only a few times. The chain uses TRBV28 and TRBJ2-2, with 7 nucleotides matching TRBD2. Germline values: CDR1 MDHEN, CDR2 SYDVKM. V gave up 6 bases and J gave up 7 bases; unmatched junction bases: 11. The length of the CDR3 is 15 residues. DNA of the CDR3: TGTGCCAGCAGCGTAGACCAGCGGGGAGGCGGGGAGCTGTTTTTT. It specifies CASSVDQRGGGELFF. The whole variable domain, remainder taken from reference TRBV28 and TRBJ2-2, is DVKVTQSSRYLVKRTGEKVFLECVQDMDHENMFWYRQDPGLGLRLIYFSYDVKMKEKGDIPEGYSVSREKKERFSLILESASTNQTSMYLCASSVDQRGGGELFFGEGSRLTVL.

The rearrangement joins TRBV15 to TRBJ1-1; 7 nucleotides agree with TRBD1. The CDR3 extends over 14 amino acids. V lost 8 bases, J lost 5 bases, and 11 bases stayed unmatched. In germline, CDR1 is LNHNV, CDR2 YYDKDF (reference sequence). This CDR3 reads CATAQDRVVTEAFF. CDR3 in DNA: TGTGCCACCGCTCAAGACAGGGTAGTAACTGAAGCTTTCTTT.

The chain recombines TRBV5-1 with TRBJ2-1; maybe TRBD1 (6 bases). V was trimmed by 1 base and J by 5 bases, leaving 10 bases between them. The length of the CDR3 is 14 residues. The germline V gene has CDR1 SGHRS and CDR2 YFSETQ. CDR3 coding DNA: TGCGCCAGCAGCTTGTACAGGGAGAACAATGAGCAGTTCTTC. Translating gives CASSLYRENNEQFF.

This chain uses TRBV3-1 (or the pseudogene TRBV3-2) with TRBJ1-5; the match to TRBD1 covers 8 bases. CDR1 is LGHDT, CDR2 YNNKEL, per germline (reference sequence). This CDR3 is built from 15 residues. With V trimmed by 4 bases and J by 6 bases, 8 bases remained unmatched. The CDR3 sequence: CASSRSGRGPQPQHF. DNA of the CDR3: TGTGCCAGCAGCCGGTCGGGCAGGGGGCCTCAGCCCCAGCATTTT.

The chain links TRBV19 to TRBJ2-2, with D maybe TRBD1 (5 bases). The CDR3 length is 14 residues. Germline CDR1 is LNHDA and CDR2 is SQIVND (reference sequence). Trimming pared 11 bases from V and 6 bases from J, leaving 19 bases between. The CDR3 sequence is CACRSRADPGELFF. The CDR3 DNA sequence: TGTGCCTGCCGGTCCAGGGCGGACCCCGGGGAGCTGTTTTTT.

As DNA, the CDR3 is TGTGCCACCAGTGATGCCGGGACAGGGGTTCAGCCCCAGCATTTT. Protein product: CATSDAGTGVQPQHF. The V gene is TRBV24-1, the J gene TRBJ1-5; 10 nucleotides align to TRBD1. With V trimmed by 3 bases and J by 6 bases, 4 bases remained unmatched. Germline V gene data show CDR1 as KGHDR and CDR2 as SFDVKD. The CDR3 is 15 amino acids.

The chain carries TRBV7-9 and TRBJ1-2; D is ambiguous. Per the germline V gene, CDR1 is SEHNR and CDR2 is FQNEAQ (reference sequence). The CDR3 runs to 12 residues. The V end lost 3 bases, the J end lost 8 bases, and 10 bases lay between the germline ends. The chain's CDR3 is CASSLETGGYTF. CDR3 DNA: TGTGCCAGCAGCTTGGAGACTGGCGGCTACACCTTC.

This chain joins TRBV4-1 and TRBJ2-5, with 8 bases fitting TRBD2. J lost 1 base, V lost 4 bases, and 5 bases had no gene match. Germline lookup yields CDR1 MGHRA and CDR2 YSYEKL. The CDR3 contains 15 residues. Here the CDR3 DNA reads TGCGCCAGCAGCCTTCAACTAGCGGCCCAAGAGACCCAGTACTTC. It is translated as CASSLQLAAQETQYF.

The chain carries TRBV4-2 and TRBJ2-7; 7 bases align to TRBD1. Looked up from germline, CDR1 is LGHNA and CDR2 is YNFKEQ. V lost 4 bases to trimming and J lost 2 bases; unmatched junction nucleotides: 5. The CDR3 totals 14 residues. The CDR3, as DNA: TGTGCCAGCAGCCTACGGGACAGAGCCTACGAGCAGTACTTC. It is translated as CASSLRDRAYEQYF.

CDR3 DNA sequence: TGTGCCAGCAGGAGTCGACAGAGGAGCTCCTACGAGCAGTACTTC. Its translation is CASRSRQRSSYEQYF. The chain recombines TRBV27 with TRBJ2-7; maybe TRBD1 (5 bases). CDR3 length: 15 amino acids. Trimming removed 6 bases from V and 0 bases from J, with 15 bases in between. CDR1 and CDR2 from the germline V gene are MNHEY and SMNVEV (reference sequence).

The chain is built from TRBV9 and TRBJ1-5, with D maybe TRBD1 (6 bases). The ends were cut back, 2 bases at V and 0 bases at J, with 6 bases in the middle. CDR1 is SGDLS and CDR2 is YYNGEE in the germline V gene. This CDR3 has 14 residues. The CDR3 DNA sequence: TGTGCCAGCAGCGTGGGACATAGCAATCAGCCCCAGCATTTT. Translated: CASSVGHSNQPQHF.

This sequence joins TRBV30 and TRBJ2-5, with no clear D. V was trimmed by 2 bases and J by 0 bases, leaving 7 bases between them. Germline V CDR1 and CDR2: GTSNPN, SVGIG (reference sequence). The CDR3 runs to 13 residues. The CDR3 DNA reads TGTGCCTGGAGTACTGGGTACCAAGAGACCCAGTACTTC. Translated: CAWSTGYQETQYF.

The chain uses TRBV30 and TRBJ2-3; 7 positions match TRBD2. The CDR3 extends over 14 amino acids. Germline CDR1 is GTSNPN and CDR2 is SVGIG (reference sequence). The V and J ends lost 8 bases and 2 bases, in that order; junction bases with no gene match: 10. CDR3 region: CARTGAGFTDTQYF. The CDR3 coding sequence is TGTGCCCGAACAGGAGCGGGATTCACAGATACGCAGTATTTT.